Given below is one T cell receptor (beta chain) in context. As yet, its antigen is unknown. This sample is drawn from a study of T cell repertoires in cytomegalovirus infection. Turning to the study itself: In the study, CMV epitopes included recently identified HLA-C-restricted and well-studied HLA-B-restricted ones. Matching HLA type and CMV infection were both indicated by public TCR beta signatures. Findings and caveats of the study: Cumulative public TCR beta family frequency identified carriers of CMV plus the relevant HLA. CMV-specific TCR beta clonotypes restricted by HLA-C dominated the ex vivo response.

Germline assignment: CDR1 MNHEY and CDR2 SVGEGT. Trimming removed 7 bases at V and 8 bases at J, with 17 bases between. This CDR3 comprises 13 residues. TCRdb recomputed calls from the reads with MiXCR, one row per CDR3 protein. Among a few hundred thousand distinct CDR3 sequences, about 39% were seen once, and the ten largest hold 48%. The source is a human donor in good health (CMV status not recorded). Some clones in this sample may be carry-over from other donors' samples. The V call is TRBV6-2 or TRBV6-3, the J call TRBJ1-2, with D hard to call. Sequences were derived from cultured PBMCs, sampled from culture after CMV antigen stimulation. The CDR3 protein is CASTPTGKSGYTF. The CDR3 DNA reads as TGTGCCAGCACCCCGACCGGCAAATCCGGCTACACCTTC.